This T cell receptor beta chain derives from a study of blood T cell repertoires in COVID-19. CDR3 length equals 14 residues. The V end lost 9 bases, the J end lost 2 bases, and 15 bases lay between the germline ends. Germline assignment: CDR1 MGHDK and CDR2 SYGVNS. The protocol was immunoSEQ multiplex PCR, while the TCRdb copy is restricted to in-frame clones and leaves out a portion. The top ten clones hold just under 6.5% of a sample with roughly 340,000 clones, over 80% of them seen once. This sequence was found in a woman in her fifties or sixties with COVID-19, enrolled during active disease. Sequencing used peripheral blood. This sequence joins TRBV25-1 and TRBJ2-3; D is perhaps TRBD2 (6 bases). This CDR3 reads CASRPRDLTDTQYF. The CDR3 coding sequence is TGTGCCAGTCGGCCGCGGGATCTCACAGATACGCAGTATTTT.